This TCR beta chain stems from a study of human T cells and chemical hapten exposure. In the study overall: Reading of the patch tests, which applied 0.01% DPC to the upper back, occurred at 6 days. Mostly female, the patients presented with alopecia areata, totalis or universalis. Notes on the study in general: A positive correlation with patch test score was shown by PT1 expanded TCR counts. Expanded TCRs formed significantly more large CDR3 similarity clusters than controls.

V lost 3 bases and J lost 6, with 20 bases in between. CDR3 length: 16 residues. Germline loops: CDR1 LGHNA, CDR2 YNFKEQ. In its sample, this clonotype was seen a few times. Its specificity is unknown. TCRdb re-derived calls from the RACE reads in MiXCR, one entry per CDR3 protein. The repertoire holds 190,000 or so distinct CDR3 sequences, with roughly 30% as singletons. Noted time point: pre-sensitization, week 0. Noted treatment: therapeutic diphenylcyclopropenone sensitization with weekly scalp DPC. The specimen was whole blood, collected in connection with sensitization to the hapten diphenylcyclopropenone (DPC). This receptor was identified in a woman aged 30 to 39 with alopecia areata. Some clones in this sample may be carry-over from other donors' samples. The chain combines TRBV4-2 with TRBJ1-1; D is perhaps TRBD1 (6 bases). The CDR3 region has the DNA TGTGCCAGCAGCCAGGGAGGGGGGGGACGAATCCCTGAAGCTTTCTTT. Protein product: CASSQGGGGRIPEAFF.